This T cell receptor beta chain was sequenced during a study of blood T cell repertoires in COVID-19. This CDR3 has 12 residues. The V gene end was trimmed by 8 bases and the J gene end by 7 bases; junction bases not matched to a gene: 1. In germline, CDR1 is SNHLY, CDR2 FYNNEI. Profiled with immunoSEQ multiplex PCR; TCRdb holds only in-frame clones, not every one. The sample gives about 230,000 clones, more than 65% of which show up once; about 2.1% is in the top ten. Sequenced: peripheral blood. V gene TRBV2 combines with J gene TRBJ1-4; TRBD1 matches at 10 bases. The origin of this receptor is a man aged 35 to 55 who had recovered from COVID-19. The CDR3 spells CASRTGGEKLFF. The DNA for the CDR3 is TGTGCCAGCCGGACAGGGGGTGAAAAACTGTTTTTT.